These 18 T cell receptor beta chains originate from one sample sequenced in a study of cytomegalovirus exposure and HLA in healthy donors. The PCR was carried out with 60 Vbeta primers and 13 Jbeta primers. Profiled with immunoSEQ multiplex PCR; TCRdb holds only in-frame clones, not every one. Among some 250,000 clones listed, 82% were seen once. The sequenced material came from PBMCs. The receptors here all came from a woman aged 40 to 50 in good health and CMV-seropositive.

The rearrangement joins TRBV15 to TRBJ1-4; weak D call: TRBD1 (5 bases). Deletions cut 6 bases from V and 4 bases from J, with 18 bases between. Germline assignment: CDR1 LNHNV and CDR2 YYDKDF (reference sequence). The length of the CDR3 is 16 residues. In nucleotides, the CDR3 is TGTGCCACCAGTTACCCTGGGCAGGGCGGTAATGAAAAACTGTTTTTT. Its translation is CATSYPGQGGNEKLFF.

The chain has TRBV30 and TRBJ2-2; a possible D gene is TRBD2 (6 bases). The CDR3 runs to 14 residues. Trimming shortened V by 0 bases and J by 5 bases, and 10 bases separated the two germline ends. Germline V gives CDR1 GTSNPN, CDR2 SVGIG (reference sequence). The chain's CDR3 is CAWSVQAGTGELFF. The CDR3 DNA sequence: TGTGCCTGGAGTGTACAGGCGGGAACCGGGGAGCTGTTTTTT.

The V and J genes are TRBV29-1 and TRBJ1-2, with D possibly matching TRBD1 (6 bases). This CDR3 region has 12 residues. The germline CDR1 and CDR2 sequences are SQVTM and ANQGSEA. Trimming stripped 4 bases from V and 5 bases from J, with 11 bases between. DNA for the CDR3: TGCAGCGTTGCTGTACAGGGTTATGGCTACACCTTC. This translates into CSVAVQGYGYTF.

This clone was recorded once. In DNA form, the CDR3 reads TGTGCCAGCAGTGCGGTCTACGAGCAGTACTTC. Translating gives CASSAVYEQYF. The chain carries TRBV2 and TRBJ2-7; D gene uncertain. CDR1 is SNHLY and CDR2 is FYNNEI in the germline V gene. The CDR3 runs to 11 residues. Between the trimmed V and J ends, which lost 4 bases and 3 bases, there was a span of 4 bases.

As DNA, the CDR3 is TGTGCCAGCAGCGTAGCTTCAGGGCTAACCGGGGAGCTGTTTTTT. Amino acid sequence: CASSVASGLTGELFF. The genes are TRBV9 and TRBJ2-2; the D gene is possibly TRBD1 (5 bases). This CDR3 is 15 amino acids long. V shed 0 bases and J shed 5 bases, with 11 bases lying between them. Germline CDR1 is SGDLS and CDR2 is YYNGEE.

The J gene is TRBJ1-3, the V gene TRBV9; no firm D call. CDR1 and CDR2 from the germline V gene are SGDLS and YYNGEE. This CDR3 is 15 amino acids long. V was trimmed by 3 bases and J by 0 bases, leaving 10 bases between them. CDR3 protein: CASSATGSSGNTIYF. The CDR3 DNA follows: TGTGCCAGCAGCGCGACGGGGTCCTCTGGAAACACCATATATTTT.

The count of this clone is one. The CDR3 reads CAIAGGRSPDTQYF. The CDR3 DNA follows: TGTGCCATCGCGGGGGGCCGCTCCCCAGATACGCAGTATTTT. This chain joins TRBV27 and TRBJ2-3; TRBD2 matches 8 bases. V trimming: 10 bases; J trimming: 4 bases; junction bases outside the gene matches: 10. The germline V gene has CDR1 MNHEY and CDR2 SMNVEV (reference sequence). The CDR3 consists of 14 residues.

V gene TRBV19 combines with J gene TRBJ1-1; D is ambiguous. Trimming shortened V by 6 bases and J by 5 bases, and 19 bases separated the two germline ends. Germline CDR1 and CDR2: LNHDA and SQIVND (reference sequence). The CDR3 sequence is 15 residues long. The DNA for the CDR3 is TGTGCCAGTAGCTTAAAAGGTCAGGAGGGAACTGAAGCTTTCTTT. This translates into CASSLKGQEGTEAFF. Full variable domain (rest looked up from reference TRBV19 and TRBJ1-1): DGGITQSPKYLFRKEGQNVTLSCEQNLNHDAMYWYRQDPGQGLRLIYYSQIVNDFQKGDIAEGYSVSREKKESFPLTVTSAQKNPTAFYLCASSLKGQEGTEAFFGQGTRLTVV.

The chain combines TRBV7-9 with TRBJ1-2; possibly TRBD1 for D (5 bases). Germline CDR1 reads SEHNR; CDR2 reads FQNEAQ (reference sequence). The CDR3 has 13 amino acids. V was pared by 4 bases and J by 6 bases, with 12 bases between. Written as DNA, the CDR3 is TGTGCCAGCAGCTCCGCCAGGGCGGATGGCTACACCTTC. Protein product: CASSSARADGYTF.

The chain links TRBV30 to TRBJ2-7, with 12 bases fitting TRBD2. CDR3 size: 15 residues. With 5 bases clipped from V and 7 bases from J, the junction kept 12 bases outside the gene matches. CDR1 is GTSNPN and CDR2 is SVGIG in the germline V gene (reference sequence). CDR3 sequence: CAWGLPGTSGLEQYF. The CDR3 DNA is TGTGCCTGGGGCCTTCCCGGGACTAGCGGGCTAGAGCAGTACTTC.

The chain joins TRBV11-3 to TRBJ2-7, with 12 bases lining up with TRBD2. Trimming at V came to 3 bases and at J to 6 bases, leaving 3 bases not matched to a gene. This CDR3 is built from 14 residues. In germline, CDR1 is SGHNT, CDR2 YENEEA. In DNA, the CDR3 is TGTGCCAGCAGCTTTAAACTAGCGGGAGGCGAGCAGTACTTC. This gives the protein CASSFKLAGGEQYF.

CDR3 coding DNA: TGTGCCAGCAGCTCGCAAAAGGGACAGGGCTCCTACAATGAGCAGTTCTTC. Translating gives CASSSQKGQGSYNEQFF. The chain employs TRBV5-4 and TRBJ2-1; 9 positions match TRBD1. Germline assignment: CDR1 SGHNT and CDR2 YYREEE (reference sequence). The CDR3 runs 17 residues. The ends lost 3 bases at V and 0 bases at J; junction bases unmatched: 7.

This clone was detected only once. The chain recombines TRBV6-5 with TRBJ1-2; D is perhaps TRBD1 (6 bases). Germline V gene lookup returns CDR1 MNHEY and CDR2 SVGAGI. This CDR3 has 15 residues. Trimming cost V 6 bases and J 8 bases, with 22 bases left between them. The CDR3 DNA reads as TGTGCCAGCAGGGACAACTACAGGGAAGTGAGGGGCTACACCTTC. The encoded protein is CASRDNYREVRGYTF.

The chain combines TRBV2 with TRBJ1-4, with D possibly matching TRBD1 (6 bases). V lost 8 bases, J lost 5 bases, and 15 bases lay in between. The CDR3 runs 14 residues. CDR1 is SNHLY, CDR2 FYNNEI, per germline. This CDR3 reads CASRTGRGNEKLFF. CDR3 nucleotide sequence: TGTGCCAGCCGAACAGGGAGAGGGAATGAAAAACTGTTTTTT.

V and J are TRBV2 and TRBJ2-3; 7 positions match TRBD2. The CDR3 is 14 residues long. CDR1 SNHLY and CDR2 FYNNEI come from the germline V gene. V shed 11 bases and J 4 bases; nucleotides not matched to a gene: 12. The CDR3 region has the DNA TGTGCCTGCTCAAGGACTAGGCAGGCAGATACGCAGTATTTT. It codes for CACSRTRQADTQYF.

The chain has TRBV30 and TRBJ1-1; 7 bases fit TRBD1. Germline V gene lookup returns CDR1 GTSNPN and CDR2 SVGIG (reference sequence). The V segment lost 0 bases and the J segment 7 bases; nucleotides outside the gene matches: 2. This CDR3 comprises 12 residues. The CDR3 DNA reads as TGTGCCTGGAGTGTACAGGGGTTTGAAGCTTTCTTT. Residues: CAWSVQGFEAFF. Full variable domain (rest looked up from reference TRBV30 and TRBJ1-1): SQTIHQWPATLVQPVGSPLSLECTVEGTSNPNLYWYRQAAGRGLQLLFYSVGIGQISSEVPQNLSASRPQDRQFILSSKKLLLSDSGFYLCAWSVQGFEAFFGQGTRLTVV.

This clone has at least ten counts. The rearrangement uses TRBV7-9 and TRBJ2-7, with 12 positions matching TRBD1. The CDR3 has 15 residues. The germline V gene has CDR1 SEHNR and CDR2 FQNEAQ (reference sequence). With 3 bases clipped from V and 4 bases from J, the junction kept 4 bases outside the gene matches. This CDR3 is CASSFRDRGRYEQYF. In DNA form, the CDR3 reads TGTGCCAGCAGCTTTAGGGACAGGGGGCGATACGAGCAGTACTTC.

CDR3 residues: CASGRLEGKLHGYTF. For the CDR3, the DNA is TGTGCCAGCGGGAGGTTAGAGGGAAAGTTACATGGCTACACCTTC. J is TRBJ1-2 and V is TRBV2; D call uncertain. The CDR3 sequence is 15 residues long. From germline, CDR1 is SNHLY and CDR2 FYNNEI. V was pared by 8 bases and J by 6 bases, with 22 bases between.